What follows are 12 T cell receptor beta chains derived from one specimen sequenced in a study of T cell responses to AZD1222 COVID-19 vaccine. Sequenced by immunoSEQ multiplex PCR; TCRdb stores in-frame clones only, minus some. Altogether 150,000 to 160,000 clones are present, 85% to 95% being singletons, with the ten largest covering 1.5%. Specimen: peripheral blood, collected 28 days after the second AZD1222 dose. These receptors were obtained from an adult who received the AZD1222 COVID-19 vaccine.

The chain uses TRBV6-5 and TRBJ2-1, with D possibly called TRBD1 or TRBD2 (5 bases each). The CDR3 is made up of 14 amino acids. V was clipped by 5 bases and J by 3 bases, with 11 bases between them. The germline V gene has CDR1 MNHEY and CDR2 SVGAGI. The CDR3 spells CASSPGPRYNEQFF. For the CDR3, the DNA is TGTGCCAGCAGTCCGGGACCCCGCTACAATGAGCAGTTCTTC.

The V call is TRBV5-1, the J call TRBJ2-7, with 10 nucleotides matching TRBD1. Germline trimming cut 4 bases from V and 1 base from J; bases unmatched to any gene: 5. This CDR3 is built from 15 residues. Germline CDR1 is SGHRS and CDR2 is YFSETQ. CDR3 amino acids: CASSRLDRGSYEQYF. The DNA of the CDR3 is TGCGCCAGCAGCCGATTGGACAGGGGGTCCTACGAGCAGTACTTC.

About this clone itself: Different DNA sequences within this sample yield the same CDR3. The rearrangement joins TRBV9 to TRBJ2-2, with D uncertain. CDR1 and CDR2 (germline): SGDLS, YYNGEE. V lost 0 bases and J 4 bases, leaving 4 bases between the germline ends. This CDR3 is built from 13 residues. The CDR3 sequence is CASSVDGTGELFF. The CDR3 region has the DNA TGTGCCAGCAGCGTAGATGGCACCGGGGAGCTGTTTTTT.

The genes are TRBV5-1 and TRBJ2-3; D not resolved. CDR1 and CDR2 (germline): SGHRS, YFSETQ. The CDR3 sequence is 14 residues long. V gave up 0 bases and J gave up 6 bases, with 11 bases separating them. The CDR3 is CASSLERPGDTQYF. Here the CDR3 DNA reads TGCGCCAGCAGCTTGGAGCGCCCCGGGGATACGCAGTATTTT.

V usage is TRBV5-5 and J usage is TRBJ2-5; tentative D call: TRBD2 (7 bases). V lost 4 bases and J lost 5, with 15 bases in between. Germline-derived CDR1 and CDR2 are SGHKS and YYEKEE (reference sequence). The CDR3 covers 14 residues. The CDR3 DNA reads as TGTGCCAGCAGCACCGGGGGGCCGGTGGAGACCCAGTACTTC. Its translation is CASSTGGPVETQYF.

The rearrangement joins TRBV19 to TRBJ2-7; D tentatively reads TRBD1 or TRBD2 (5 bases each). The germline gives CDR1 LNHDA, CDR2 SQIVND (reference sequence). Trimming took off 7 bases at V and 2 bases at J, with 12 bases between the two ends. The CDR3 is made up of 13 amino acids. The CDR3 sequence: CASNGDGAYEQYF. For the CDR3, the DNA is TGTGCCAGTAATGGGGACGGAGCCTACGAGCAGTACTTC.

The chain couples TRBV11-2 to TRBJ1-1; no clear D. Per germline, CDR1 SGHAT and CDR2 FQNNGV. The CDR3 totals 14 residues. Trimming took 5 bases from V and 5 from J, leaving 15 bases between them. The CDR3 DNA sequence: TGTGCCAGCAGCATTCACCCCTCGGGAACTGAAGCTTTCTTT. Protein: CASSIHPSGTEAFF.

The chain is built from TRBV5-1 and TRBJ1-3; D is undetermined. CDR3 length: 16 amino acids. Per germline, CDR1 SGHRS and CDR2 YFSETQ. The V end lost 0 bases, the J end lost 2 bases, and 12 bases lay between the germline ends. The CDR3 is CASSLGDNIAGNTIYF. Written as DNA, the CDR3 is TGCGCCAGCAGCTTGGGGGATAATATCGCTGGAAACACCATATATTTT.

This sequence joins TRBV27 and TRBJ2-7; no reliable D call. This CDR3 is 14 amino acids long. Trimming took 2 bases from V and 3 from J, leaving 11 bases between them. In germline, CDR1 is MNHEY, CDR2 SMNVEV (reference sequence). The CDR3 spells CASSLVGPNYEQYF. DNA of the CDR3: TGTGCCAGCAGTTTAGTTGGGCCCAACTACGAGCAGTACTTC.

V and J are TRBV7-3 and TRBJ2-7; no reliable D call. This CDR3 has 10 amino acids. The ends were cut back, 3 bases at V and 3 bases at J, with 0 bases in the middle. Germline V CDR1 and CDR2: SGHTA, FQGTGA. CDR3 region: CASSFYEQYF. Written as DNA, the CDR3 is TGTGCCAGCAGCTTCTACGAGCAGTACTTC. Full variable domain (rest looked up from reference TRBV7-3 and TRBJ2-7): GAGVSQTPSNKVTEKGKYVELRCDPISGHTALYWYRQSLGQGPEFLIYFQGTGAADDSGLPNDRFFAVRPEGSVSTLKIQRTERGDSAVYLCASSFYEQYFGPGTRLTVT.

The rearrangement joins TRBV19 to TRBJ1-1; TRBD1 is a possible D gene (5 bases). V was clipped by 6 bases and J by 1 base, with 18 bases between them. Germline V CDR1 and CDR2: LNHDA, SQIVND (reference sequence). This CDR3 comprises 16 residues. CDR3 protein: CASRRQGLLSNTEAFF. CDR3 DNA: TGTGCCAGTAGGCGGCAGGGCCTCCTTTCGAACACTGAAGCTTTCTTT.

This sequence joins TRBV5-4 and TRBJ2-6; D could derive from TRBD1 or TRBD2 (5 bases each). The CDR3 length is 15 residues. Trimming stripped 4 bases from V and 0 bases from J, with 8 bases between. Germline V gene lookup returns CDR1 SGHNT and CDR2 YYREEE (reference sequence). CDR3 nucleotide sequence: TGTGCCAGCAGCACTAGGGGCTCTGGGGCCAACGTCCTGACTTTC. Translating it yields CASSTRGSGANVLTF.